One and the same sample provided the 29 T cell receptor beta chains below, sequenced in a study of OX40 agonist ivuxolimab in advanced cancers. Measured with immunoSEQ multiplex PCR; TCRdb has only the in-frame clones, and not every one. The sample consists of 74,000 or so clones, 86% of them appearing once. The starting material was CD4+ or CD8+ T cells sorted from blood, obtained in a trial of the OX40 agonist ivuxolimab. Source of these receptors: an adult with an advanced solid tumor such as melanoma, head and neck, liver or kidney cancer.

This chain connects TRBV5-5 to TRBJ2-7, with 9 bases matching TRBD1. Germline CDR1 reads SGHKS; CDR2 reads YYEKEE (reference sequence). The CDR3 has 14 residues. J gave up 6 bases and V 4 bases, and 8 bases lay outside the gene matches. The CDR3 protein is CASSPGQGGLEQYF. The CDR3 DNA is TGTGCCAGCAGCCCGGGACAGGGTGGGCTCGAGCAGTACTTC.

The chain uses TRBV5-6 and TRBJ2-5; 9 bases match TRBD2. The CDR3 totals 19 residues. The ends lost 0 bases at V and 1 base at J; junction bases unmatched: 13. The V gene's germline CDR1 is SGHDT and CDR2 YYEEEE. DNA for the CDR3: TGTGCCAGCAGCTTGGGACAGGGAGGACTAGCGACCTTCCAAGAGACCCAGTACTTC. This codes for CASSLGQGGLATFQETQYF.

This clone is classed as medium-sized. The chain carries TRBV5-4 and TRBJ2-2, with D unresolved. Germline assignment: CDR1 SGHNT and CDR2 YYREEE (reference sequence). V shed 3 bases and J shed 0 bases, with 9 bases lying between them. This CDR3 has 15 residues. The CDR3 loop is CASSSTSANTGELFF. In DNA form, the CDR3 reads TGTGCCAGCAGCTCGACAAGTGCGAACACCGGGGAGCTGTTTTTT.

The chain recombines TRBV20-1 with TRBJ2-7; D gene uncertain. CDR3 length: 11 amino acids. The V end was cut by 3 bases, the J end by 7 bases, with 10 bases between. Looked up from germline, CDR1 is DFQATT and CDR2 is SNEGSKA (reference sequence). CDR3 DNA: TGCAGTGCTAGCGCCCCTACGGAGCAGTACTTC. Its translation is CSASAPTEQYF.

This clone was counted between two and nine times. This chain connects TRBV7-9 to TRBJ2-5; D is uncertain. The germline V gene has CDR1 SEHNR and CDR2 FQNEAQ (reference sequence). There are 13 residues in the CDR3. V was trimmed by 0 bases and J by 5 bases, leaving 7 bases between them. The CDR3, as DNA: TGTGCCAGCAGCTTAGCTGGGGATGAGACCCAGTACTTC. Translation: CASSLAGDETQYF.

The chain carries TRBV9 and TRBJ2-7; TRBD1 agrees at 8 bases. Germline CDR1 is SGDLS and CDR2 is YYNGEE. The CDR3 totals 14 residues. J lost 6 bases, V lost 4 bases, and 9 bases had no gene match. The CDR3 protein is CASSTRTGLGEQYF. In DNA, the CDR3 is TGTGCCAGCAGCACCCGGACAGGGCTTGGCGAGCAGTACTTC. The full variable domain, completed using reference TRBV9 and TRBJ2-7, is DSGVTQTPKHLITATGQRVTLRCSPRSGDLSVYWYQQSLDQGLQFLIQYYNGEERAKGNILERFSAQQFPDLHSELNLSSLELGDSALYFCASSTRTGLGEQYFGPGTRLTVT.

The chain has TRBV19 and TRBJ1-1, with unresolved D. The germline V gene encodes CDR1 LNHDA and CDR2 SQIVND (reference sequence). This CDR3 comprises 11 residues. Trimming shortened V by 5 bases and J by 3 bases, and 4 bases separated the two germline ends. The CDR3 region is CASSAHTEAFF. Written as DNA, the CDR3 is TGTGCCAGTAGTGCTCACACTGAAGCTTTCTTT.

This chain joins TRBV7-9 and TRBJ2-5; D ambiguous. In germline, CDR1 is SEHNR, CDR2 FQNEAQ (reference sequence). V shed 1 base and J shed 4 bases, with 10 bases lying between them. The CDR3 has 14 amino acids. The CDR3 DNA reads TGTGCCAGCAGCTTAGATCCTAGGTCAGAGACCCAGTACTTC. It codes for CASSLDPRSETQYF.

The chain is built from TRBV14 and TRBJ2-5; a weak D match, TRBD2 (6 bases). V was cut by 0 bases and J by 2 bases, with 10 bases left in between. The germline V gene encodes CDR1 SGHDN and CDR2 FVKESK. This CDR3 comprises 15 residues. CDR3 in amino acids: CASSQDPGRQETQYF. CDR3 DNA: TGTGCCAGCAGCCAAGACCCGGGGAGGCAAGAGACCCAGTACTTC.

CDR3 amino acids: CASSIRNRAPEAFF. Written as DNA, the CDR3 is TGTGCCAGTAGTATCCGGAACAGGGCGCCTGAAGCTTTCTTT. The chain recombines TRBV19 with TRBJ1-1, with D maybe TRBD1 (6 bases). The CDR3 contains 14 residues. Trimming removed 3 bases from V and 6 bases from J, with 14 bases in between. Germline V gene data show CDR1 as LNHDA and CDR2 as SQIVND (reference sequence).

CDR3 amino acids: CASSKEGRSSYNEQFF. The DNA of the CDR3 is TGTGCCAGCAGCAAAGAGGGCAGAAGCTCCTACAATGAGCAGTTCTTC. The chain recombines TRBV21-1 with TRBJ2-1. TRBV21-1 is a known pseudogene. CDR3 length equals 16 residues.

This clone appeared once. J is TRBJ2-2 and V is TRBV27; 12 positions agree with TRBD2. Germline V gives CDR1 MNHEY, CDR2 SMNVEV (reference sequence). The CDR3 is 16 amino acids. With 6 bases clipped from V and 6 bases from J, the junction kept 8 bases outside the gene matches. CDR3 residues: CASSTKGTSGSGELFF. For the CDR3, the DNA is TGTGCCAGCAGCACCAAAGGGACTAGCGGGTCCGGGGAGCTGTTTTTT.

The gene calls are TRBV18 and TRBJ2-1, with 9 nucleotides matching TRBD1. V gave up 3 bases and J gave up 3 bases; unmatched junction bases: 3. CDR1 is KGHSH, CDR2 LQKENI, per germline. The length of the CDR3 is 15 residues. CDR3 in amino acids: CASSPTGQGYNEQFF. The CDR3 DNA follows: TGTGCCAGCTCACCTACGGGACAGGGCTACAATGAGCAGTTCTTC.

The chain is built from TRBV28 and TRBJ1-5; 8 nucleotides line up with TRBD1. After removal of 3 bases from V and 4 bases from J, the junction contained 8 bases not matched to a gene. The CDR3 contains 16 residues. Germline V gene data show CDR1 as MDHEN and CDR2 as SYDVKM. In DNA form, the CDR3 reads TGTGCCAGCAGTTTCGGGGACAGGCAGGGGAATCAGCCCCAGCATTTT. As protein: CASSFGDRQGNQPQHF. The full variable domain, its missing parts supplied by reference TRBV28 and TRBJ1-5, is DVKVTQSSRYLVKRTGEKVFLECVQDMDHENMFWYRQDPGLGLRLIYFSYDVKMKEKGDIPEGYSVSREKKERFSLILESASTNQTSMYLCASSFGDRQGNQPQHFGDGTRLSIL.

Here the CDR3 DNA reads TGTGCCATCAGGGTATTAGGGACTAACTATGGCTACACCTTC. This codes for CAIRVLGTNYGYTF. The V gene is TRBV10-3, the J gene TRBJ1-2; D is unresolved. Germline CDR1 ENHRY, CDR2 SYGVKD. CDR3 length equals 14 residues. Between the trimmed V and J ends, which lost 6 bases and 0 bases, there was a span of 11 bases.

The rearrangement uses TRBV9 and TRBJ2-1, with 10 positions matching TRBD2. The CDR3 extends over 15 amino acids. V lost 5 bases and J lost 2; bases outside the gene matches: 4. CDR1 and CDR2 from the germline V gene are SGDLS and YYNGEE. Written as DNA, the CDR3 is TGTGCCAGCAGTGCTACTAGCGGGGCCTACAATGAGCAGTTCTTC. Translating gives CASSATSGAYNEQFF.

The table lists this clone with a few counts. The chain uses TRBV28 and TRBJ1-5; 9 nucleotides line up with TRBD1. CDR1 is MDHEN, CDR2 SYDVKM, per germline. The length of the CDR3 is 14 residues. J was trimmed by 7 bases and V by 4 bases; bases with no gene match: 5. This CDR3 is CASSSGQGRQPQHF. The CDR3 DNA reads TGTGCCAGCAGTTCCGGACAGGGGAGGCAGCCCCAGCATTTT.

This chain uses TRBV19 with TRBJ2-5; a weak D match, TRBD1 (5 bases). Germline CDR1 LNHDA, CDR2 SQIVND (reference sequence). This CDR3 region has 13 residues. V was pared by 5 bases and J by 5 bases, with 12 bases between. The CDR3 region is CASSQGTMETQYF. CDR3 DNA sequence: TGTGCCAGTAGTCAGGGTACGATGGAGACCCAGTACTTC. The full variable domain, rest sourced from reference TRBV19 and TRBJ2-5, is DGGITQSPKYLFRKEGQNVTLSCEQNLNHDAMYWYRQDPGQGLRLIYYSQIVNDFQKGDIAEGYSVSREKKESFPLTVTSAQKNPTAFYLCASSQGTMETQYFGPGTRLLVL.

The chain couples TRBV4-1 to TRBJ1-4, with D uncertain. The CDR3 covers 15 residues. Germline CDR1 reads MGHRA; CDR2 reads YSYEKL. V lost 4 bases and J lost 4, with 13 bases in between. DNA for the CDR3: TGCGCCAGCAGCCGGTTGGCAGGTTATAATGAAAAACTGTTTTTT. As protein: CASSRLAGYNEKLFF.

The DNA of the CDR3 is TGCAGCGTTGCGGGAGAACTTCACCAGTTCTTC. Amino acid sequence: CSVAGELHQFF. The chain carries TRBV29-1 and TRBJ2-1, with a possible D match to TRBD2 (6 bases). V lost 4 bases to trimming and J lost 13 bases, with 14 bases between them. The CDR3 is 11 amino acids. Per the germline V gene, CDR1 is SQVTM and CDR2 is ANQGSEA.

The V gene is TRBV5-1, the J gene TRBJ2-6, with D tentatively TRBD2 (6 bases). V was pared by 0 bases and J by 1 base, with 8 bases between. There are 16 residues in the CDR3. Germline CDR1 and CDR2: SGHRS and YFSETQ. CDR3 protein: CASSLAGGSGANVLTF. The CDR3 DNA sequence: TGCGCCAGCAGCTTGGCTGGGGGGTCTGGGGCCAACGTCCTGACTTTC.

Only one count was recorded for this clone. The chain has TRBV19 and TRBJ2-3, with TRBD1 matching over 8 bases. J was trimmed by 2 bases and V by 5 bases; bases with no gene match: 6. The CDR3 loop spans 15 amino acids. CDR1 and CDR2 (germline): LNHDA, SQIVND (reference sequence). CDR3 residues: CASSASRGPTDTQYF. The CDR3 DNA reads as TGTGCCAGTAGTGCTTCCAGGGGGCCCACAGATACGCAGTATTTT.

The J gene is TRBJ1-1, the V gene TRBV11-2; 8 bases align to TRBD1. The trim removed 5 bases at V and 11 bases at J, leaving 10 bases unmatched. Looked up from germline, CDR1 is SGHAT and CDR2 is FQNNGV. The CDR3 is made up of 13 amino acids. CDR3 amino acids: CASSIGQGVAAFF. The CDR3 DNA is TGTGCCAGCAGCATTGGACAGGGAGTAGCGGCTTTCTTT.

Here the CDR3 reads CASSPGGRAGAEQFF. The CDR3 DNA follows: TGTGCCAGCAGCCCCGGCGGGAGGGCCGGGGCTGAGCAGTTCTTC. The genes are TRBV11-1 and TRBJ2-1; 9 bases fit TRBD2. Per the germline V gene, CDR1 is SGHAT and CDR2 is FQDESV (reference sequence). The CDR3 is 15 amino acids. Trimming at V came to 5 bases and at J to 9 bases, leaving 11 bases not matched to a gene.

A single count supports this clone. The chain carries TRBV5-4 and TRBJ2-5; D is unresolved. Germline values: CDR1 SGHNT, CDR2 YYREEE (reference sequence). This CDR3 comprises 13 residues. Trimming shortened V by 2 bases and J by 5 bases, and 10 bases separated the two germline ends. The CDR3 protein is CASSFETRETQYF. CDR3 bases: TGTGCCAGCAGCTTCGAGACCAGGGAGACCCAGTACTTC.

This chain links TRBV6-1 with TRBJ2-4, with D tentatively TRBD2 (7 bases). The CDR3 runs to 12 residues. Trimming pared 6 bases from V and 12 bases from J, leaving 15 bases between. The germline V gene has CDR1 MNHNS and CDR2 SASEGT. CDR3 DNA sequence: TGTGCCAGCAGCCAATGGGGAGGGGGTCAGTACTTC. It specifies CASSQWGGGQYF.

The chain carries TRBV19 and TRBJ2-1; D perhaps matches TRBD2 (5 bases). This CDR3 is 13 amino acids long. Germline CDR1 and CDR2: LNHDA and SQIVND (reference sequence). Deletions cut 6 bases from V and 7 bases from J, with 13 bases between. The CDR3 DNA is TGTGCCAGTAGCCTAGCCAGGACGAATGAGCAGTTCTTC. It encodes CASSLARTNEQFF. Combining the CDR3 with reference TRBV19 and TRBJ2-1 gives the whole variable domain DGGITQSPKYLFRKEGQNVTLSCEQNLNHDAMYWYRQDPGQGLRLIYYSQIVNDFQKGDIAEGYSVSREKKESFPLTVTSAQKNPTAFYLCASSLARTNEQFFGPGTRLTVL.

The chain is built from TRBV15 and TRBJ2-1; 11 nucleotides align to TRBD1. In germline, CDR1 is LNHNV, CDR2 YYDKDF (reference sequence). V trimming: 3 bases; J trimming: 7 bases; junction bases outside the gene matches: 8. This CDR3 comprises 16 residues. CDR3 coding DNA: TGTGCCACCAGCAGGGCCGGGACAGGGGGGAGGAATGAGCAGTTCTTC. Its translation: CATSRAGTGGRNEQFF.

This sequence joins TRBV2 and TRBJ2-7; D might be TRBD1 (5 bases). The CDR3 is 14 residues long. V lost 4 bases to trimming and J lost 1 base, with 11 bases between them. In germline, CDR1 is SNHLY, CDR2 FYNNEI. The CDR3 sequence is CASSGGRRSYEQYF. The DNA of the CDR3 is TGTGCCAGCAGTGGGGGCAGGAGATCCTACGAGCAGTACTTC.